A selection of T cell receptor beta chains follows, all from one sample in a study of T cell repertoires in cytomegalovirus infection. Via MiXCR, TCRdb re-called the reads, giving one row per CDR3 protein. The sample consists of more than 150,000 distinct CDR3 sequences, roughly a fifth of them appearing once. The sequenced sample was PBMCs. The source of these receptors is a human donor in good health (CMV status not recorded). Some clones in this sample may be carry-over from other donors' samples. CDR3s include the opening cysteine and the closing phenylalanine or tryptophan. The D gene is left open where the match is weak. Rows give clone size only sometimes, using once, few, many, or a class for an expanded clone.

J gene | D gene | clone size | V gene | CDR3 DNA | CDR3 protein
TRBJ2-1 | TRBD2 | . | TRBV6-5 | TGTGCCAGCAGTTACGCCAGGGGACTAGGGGGGCACAATGAGCAGTTCTTC | CASSYARGLGGHNEQFF
TRBJ2-1 | TRBD1 | few | TRBV7-3 | TGTGCCAGCAGCGCCGGGACAGGGGTCAATGAGCAGTTCTTC | CASSAGTGVNEQFF
TRBJ1-1 | . | . | TRBV4-1 | TGCGCCAGCAGCCAGGAGGGGACGGGGAACACTGAAGCTTTCTTT | CASSQEGTGNTEAFF
TRBJ1-2 | . | once | TRBV29-1 | TGCAGCGTTGTGGGTAATGGCTACACCTTC | CSVVGNGYTF
TRBJ2-3 | . | few | TRBV29-1 | TGCAGCGTTGAATGGGGAACAGATACGCAGTATTTT | CSVEWGTDTQYF
TRBJ1-3 | . | many | TRBV7-2 | TGTGCCAGCAGCGGGACTCTTTCTGGAAACACCATATATTTT | CASSGTLSGNTIYF
TRBJ2-7 | TRBD1 | many | TRBV28 | TGTGCCAGCAGTTCAACCAGGGACAGGGTTGGCGAGCAGTACTTC | CASSSTRDRVGEQYF
TRBJ2-2 | TRBD2 | many | TRBV12-3/TRBV12-4 | TGTGCCAGCAGATACGATCCCGGCTGGGGACTAGCGGGAGGTACCGGGGAGCTGTTTTTT | CASRYDPGWGLAGGTGELFF
TRBJ2-1 | . | many | TRBV7-2 | TGTGCCAGCAGCTTAAGGGGGGATGAGCAGTTCTTC | CASSLRGDEQFF
TRBJ2-3 | . | many | TRBV7-8 | TGTGCCAGCAGCTTAGAGAGGGACCAGTATTTT | CASSLERDQYF
TRBJ1-5 | . | . | TRBV2 | TGTGCCAGCACCAAGGGGCAGCGCAATCAGCCCCAGCATTTT | CASTKGQRNQPQHF
TRBJ2-5 | . | many | TRBV6-2/TRBV6-3 | TGTGCCAGCAGTTACTCGAGACTAACCGAGGAGACCCAGTACTTC | CASSYSRLTEETQYF
TRBJ2-7 | . | . | TRBV6-5 | TGTGCCAGCAGTTCAGGCAGCTGGCCCTACGAGCAGTACTTC | CASSSGSWPYEQYF
TRBJ2-7 | . | few | TRBV14 | TGTGCCAGCAGCCGGGGCACCCTCTACGAGCAGTACTTC | CASSRGTLYEQYF
TRBJ1-1 | . | . | TRBV7-6 | TGTGCCAGCAGCCCGAGGATTGTTTCTATGAACACTGAAGCTTTCTTT | CASSPRIVSMNTEAFF
TRBJ1-3 | . | few | TRBV19 | TGTGCCAGTAGGTTCGCGGGAGGAAACACCATATATTTT | CASRFAGGNTIYF
TRBJ2-7 | TRBD1 | . | TRBV28 | TGTGCCAGCTGTACCGGGACAGGGACTTACGAGCAGTACTTC | CASCTGTGTYEQYF
TRBJ1-4 | TRBD1 | . | TRBV20-1 | TGCAGTGCTAGAGATCTGGGACAGACCCATGAAAAACTGTTTTTT | CSARDLGQTHEKLFF
TRBJ1-2 | . | few | TRBV12-3/TRBV12-4 | TGTGCCAGCAGGGCCCCGCGGACTGGCTATGACTACACCTTC | CASRAPRTGYDYTF
TRBJ2-6 | . | many | TRBV7-2 | TGTGCCACCTTAAGGGTTGGGGCCAACGTCCTGACTTTC | CATLRVGANVLTF
TRBJ1-2 | . | . | TRBV6-2/TRBV6-3 | TGTACCAGCAGCCCGAGGGACCGCAGAAACTATGGCTACACCTTC | CTSSPRDRRNYGYTF
TRBJ2-3 | TRBD2 | many | TRBV5-5 | TGTGCCAGCAGCGGGGGACTAGGATCTAGCACAGATACGCAGTATTTT | CASSGGLGSSTDTQYF
TRBJ2-5 | TRBD1 | few | TRBV7-9 | TGTGCCAGCGCCCTCCTCCCCGGACAGGGTCCATCAGAGACCCAGTACTTC | CASALLPGQGPSETQYF
TRBJ2-5 | . | few | TRBV2 | TGTGCCAGCAGAGAGGCCGGGGAGACCCAGTACTTC | CASREAGETQYF
TRBJ2-5 | . | few | TRBV20-1 | TGCAGTGCTAGAAGGGCTCCCCAAGAGACCCAGTACTTC | CSARRAPQETQYF
TRBJ2-7 | . | many | TRBV7-9 | TGTGCCAGCAGCCCAAGGGCGGTTACCTACGAGCAGTACTTC | CASSPRAVTYEQYF
TRBJ1-1 | TRBD1 | . | TRBV9 | TGTGCCAGCAGCGTAGGGTTCAGGGGGCGAGGGGACACTGAAGCTTTCTTT | CASSVGFRGRGDTEAFF
TRBJ2-7 | . | many | TRBV7-6 | TGTGCCAGCAGCTTACCGGATCGGCAGGGCGAGCAGTACTTC | CASSLPDRQGEQYF
TRBJ2-7 | . | . | TRBV2 | TGTGCCAGCAGCGAGACAGAAGTCGAGCAGTACTTC | CASSETEVEQYF
TRBJ2-3 | TRBD2 | . | TRBV29-1 | TGCAGCGTTCCGGGAGGTAGCACAGATACGCAGTATTTT | CSVPGGSTDTQYF
TRBJ2-3 | . | . | TRBV7-9 | TGTGCCAGCGAGGGGGGGGGCACAGATACGCAGTATTTT | CASEGGGTDTQYF
TRBJ2-5 | . | . | TRBV5-4 | TGTGCCAGCAGCTCCGACTCAACAGAGACCCAGTACTTC | CASSSDSTETQYF
TRBJ2-5 | TRBD2 | few | TRBV2 | TGTGCCAGCAGTGAAGCCCTAGCGGGGGCAGAGACCCAGTACTTC | CASSEALAGAETQYF
TRBJ1-2 | . | many | TRBV12-3/TRBV12-4 | TGTGCCAGCAGTCCGGGACCGCCTGGCTACACCTTC | CASSPGPPGYTF
TRBJ2-3 | . | many | TRBV11-2 | TGTGCCAGCAGCCGCCCCCCAGTGGGAGATACGCAGTATTTT | CASSRPPVGDTQYF
TRBJ1-2 | TRBD1 | few | TRBV19 | TGTGCCAGTAGTTCCGACAGGGGCTATGGCTACACCTTC | CASSSDRGYGYTF
TRBJ2-1 | . | . | TRBV28 | TGTGCCAGCAGTTTGGGAGCGGTCCACAATGAGCAGTTCTTC | CASSLGAVHNEQFF
TRBJ2-1 | . | few | TRBV4-3 | TGCGCCAGCAGCCAAGAGCGAGGGGCGGCCTACAATGAGCAGTTCTTC | CASSQERGAAYNEQFF
TRBJ2-7 | TRBD2 | many | TRBV12-3/TRBV12-4 | TGTGCCAGCAGTATAGCGGGAGGGCCGATGGAGCAGTACTTC | CASSIAGGPMEQYF
TRBJ2-5 | . | few | TRBV7-6 | TGTGCCAGCAGCGAAAGCTGGGAGACCCAGTACTTC | CASSESWETQYF
TRBJ2-5 | . | many | TRBV4-3 | TGCGCCAGCAGCCAAGATCACCGCTCGAGTTTAGAGACCCAGTACTTC | CASSQDHRSSLETQYF
TRBJ1-4 | . | few | TRBV12-3/TRBV12-4 | TGTGCCAGCAGTTTGGGGGCAGGGGCTAATGAAAAACTGTTTTTT | CASSLGAGANEKLFF
TRBJ1-5 | . | few | TRBV19 | TGTGCCAGTATTGCAGGGAGCAGGCGTAGCAATCAGCCCCAGCATTTT | CASIAGSRRSNQPQHF
TRBJ2-1 | TRBD2 | . | TRBV5-5 | TGTGCCAGCAGCTCTAATAGCGGGACTTGGCAGTTCTTC | CASSSNSGTWQFF
TRBJ2-3 | TRBD1 | . | TRBV6-1 | TGTGCCAGCACCGGGACAGGCGGGCCGGATACGCAGTATTTT | CASTGTGGPDTQYF
TRBJ2-7 | . | many | TRBV11-3 | TGTGCCAGCGAACAGGGTAAGGGTCACGAGCAGTACTTC | CASEQGKGHEQYF
TRBJ2-3 | . | . | TRBV28 | TGTGCCAGCAGTGGACCTCGGAATACGCAGTATTTT | CASSGPRNTQYF
TRBJ1-1 | . | . | TRBV6-6 | TGTGCCAGCAGTTACTCTAGGGACAACACTGAAGCTTTCTTT | CASSYSRDNTEAFF
TRBJ2-7 | . | . | TRBV11-3 | TGTGCCAGCAGCTTAGCCCGGATAGCTTACGAGCAGTACTTC | CASSLARIAYEQYF
TRBJ2-7 | TRBD1 | . | TRBV6-5 | TGTGCCAGCAGTTATTCCGGGACAGGGATCTACGAGCAGTACTTC | CASSYSGTGIYEQYF
TRBJ1-1 | . | . | TRBV9 | TGTGCCAGCAGCGTATCCCCGAACACTGAAGCTTTCTTT | CASSVSPNTEAFF
TRBJ2-1 | . | . | TRBV9 | TGTGCCAGCAGCGTAGGGGACAATGAGCAGTTCTTC | CASSVGDNEQFF
TRBJ2-7 | TRBD2 | . | TRBV6-5 | TGTGCCAGCAGTTACTCGGGACTAGCGTCCTACGAGCAGTACTTC | CASSYSGLASYEQYF
TRBJ1-2 | . | many | TRBV6-1 | TGTGCCAGCAGTGAAGCAGGCGGGGTCAGGGATGGCTACACCTTC | CASSEAGGVRDGYTF
TRBJ2-7 | TRBD1 | many | TRBV28 | TGTGCCAGCTCACGGACAGGCTATAGCTCCTACGAGCAGTACTTC | CASSRTGYSSYEQYF
TRBJ1-6 | . | few | TRBV6-1 | TGTGCCAGCAGTGAAATAAGGGGCGCAATGAATTCACCCCTCCACTTT | CASSEIRGAMNSPLHF
TRBJ2-7 | . | . | TRBV5-1 | TGCGCCAGCAGCTCGGACGGTTTCTACGAGCAGTACTTC | CASSSDGFYEQYF
TRBJ2-7 | TRBD2 | . | TRBV7-9 | TGTGCCAGCAGCCTCCGGGAGGGCTCCTACGAGCAGTACTTC | CASSLREGSYEQYF
TRBJ1-4 | TRBD1 | few | TRBV6-6 | TGTGCCAGCGGACAGGGCTGGGAAAAACTGTTTTTT | CASGQGWEKLFF